This T cell receptor (beta chain) appears in the sequencing data of a study of blood T cell repertoires in COVID-19. About the research overall: Sources were T cells, B-cell-depleted T cells, or PBMCs; the material itself was cDNA or gDNA.

As concerns this clone: A junction boundary mismatches the germline segment, possibly from a read error.

This CDR3 contains 13 residues. Germline loops: CDR1 KGHSH, CDR2 LQKENI. Authors' analysis steps: Quantification of nucleated cells was approximated via reference gene primer amplification. Assay used: immunoSEQ multiplex PCR; TCRdb lists only in-frame clones, some missing. Clone size and the V and J calls come from that table; the DNA yielded D and trimming. The sample yields 200,000 to 250,000 clones, roughly nine tenths seen once. This TCR derives from a woman under 30 in a cohort exposed to, infected with or recovered from COVID-19 (not recorded which). What was sequenced was PBMCs or T cells enriched from blood (not recorded which). This chain uses TRBV18 with TRBJ1-1, with unresolved D. CDR3 residues: CASSPPADTEAFF. CDR3 nucleotide sequence: TGTGCCAGCTCACCACCCGCAGACACGGAAGCTTTCTTT.